These 3 T cell receptor beta chains share one sample of origin, sequenced in a study of vaccination effects on CD4 cells after COVID-19. Antigen-specific CD4+ T cells expanded by the ViraFEST assay with viral peptide pools were then sequenced. Isolation of CD4+ T cells took place after approximately ten days of culture. Vaccination of participants consisted of two doses of either the BNT162b2 or mRNA-1273 vaccine. Clones were sequenced by immunoSEQ multiplex PCR, and TCRdb holds only the in-frame ones, with some missing. The repertoire includes fewer than 80,000 clones, around two thirds of them detected once, and about 1.4% sits in the top ten. No antigens are known for them. Here the sequenced sample was CD4+ T cells from PBMCs cultured with HCoV-229E spike peptides, taken after COVID-19 vaccination. Receptor source: a human donor who received a COVID-19 vaccine.

The rearrangement uses TRBV6-1 and TRBJ1-2; D gene ambiguous. The CDR3 totals 14 residues. V dropped 3 bases and J dropped 2 bases, with 10 bases sitting between them. Germline CDR1 is MNHNS and CDR2 is SASEGT. The CDR3 reads CASSDFGRNYGYTF. Here the CDR3 DNA reads TGTGCCAGCAGTGATTTCGGCAGGAACTATGGCTACACCTTC.

The rearrangement links TRBV24-1 to TRBJ1-2; D call uncertain. Trimming took 5 bases from V and 8 from J, leaving 14 bases between them. CDR3 size: 13 residues. Germline V CDR1 and CDR2: KGHDR, SFDVKD. The CDR3 DNA reads as TGTGCCACCAGTGTCAGCAAGTTCTCGGGCTACACCTTC. Translation: CATSVSKFSGYTF.

The rearrangement uses TRBV25-1 and TRBJ2-7; D is perhaps TRBD1 (6 bases). V was shortened by 4 bases and J by 7 bases, with 11 bases between the two germline ends. CDR3 length equals 12 residues. CDR1 and CDR2 from the germline V gene are MGHDK and SYGVNS. Written as DNA, the CDR3 is TGTGCCAGCAGTGCACAGGGTGGAGAGCAGTACGTC. Translated: CASSAQGGEQYV.